The present T cell receptor beta chain was sequenced within a study of cytomegalovirus exposure and HLA in healthy donors. The PCR had 60 Vbeta and 13 Jbeta primers. Profiled with immunoSEQ multiplex PCR; TCRdb holds only in-frame clones, not every one. The sample totals approximately 50,000 clones. The CDR3 consists of 14 residues. CDR1 is GTSNPN and CDR2 is SVGIG in the germline V gene (reference sequence). V was clipped by 0 bases and J by 6 bases; unmatched bases: 8. What was sequenced was PBMCs. V is TRBV30 and J is TRBJ2-7; 7 bases map to TRBD2. This clonotype originated in a female donor in good health and CMV-seronegative. CDR3 amino acids: CAWSVRRRETEQYF. In DNA form, the CDR3 reads TGTGCCTGGAGTGTACGGCGGCGGGAGACCGAGCAGTACTTC.